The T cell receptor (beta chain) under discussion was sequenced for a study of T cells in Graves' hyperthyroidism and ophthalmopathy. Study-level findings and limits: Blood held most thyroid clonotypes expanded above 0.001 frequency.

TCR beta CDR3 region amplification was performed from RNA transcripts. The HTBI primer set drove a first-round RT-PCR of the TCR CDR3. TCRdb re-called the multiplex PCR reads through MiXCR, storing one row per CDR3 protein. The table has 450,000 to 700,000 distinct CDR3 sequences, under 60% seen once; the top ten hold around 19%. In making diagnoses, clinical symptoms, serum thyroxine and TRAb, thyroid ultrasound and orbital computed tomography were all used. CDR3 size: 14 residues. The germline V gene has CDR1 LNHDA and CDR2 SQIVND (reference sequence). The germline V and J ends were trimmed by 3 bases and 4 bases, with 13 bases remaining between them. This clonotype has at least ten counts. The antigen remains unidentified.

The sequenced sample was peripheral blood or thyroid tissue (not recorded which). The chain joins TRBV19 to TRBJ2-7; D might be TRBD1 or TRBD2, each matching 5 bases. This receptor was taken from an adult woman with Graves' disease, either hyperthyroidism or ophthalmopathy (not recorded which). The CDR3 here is CASSIPGTGYEQYF. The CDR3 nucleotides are TGTGCCAGTAGTATCCCGGGGACCGGGTACGAGCAGTACTTC.